These T cell receptor beta chains were read from a single sample in a study of cytomegalovirus exposure and HLA in healthy donors. Clones were read by immunoSEQ multiplex PCR, and TCRdb kept only the in-frame ones, dropping some. Counted here are 140,000 to 150,000 clones, around 80% occurring once; the ten biggest clones make up under 3%. Source material: PBMCs. These receptors were taken from a woman aged 25 to 39 in good health and CMV-seronegative. Each CDR3 is given without its conserved first and last residue. The order of the fields is V gene, J gene, CDR3 protein.

TRBV5-1,TRBJ1-1,ASSLLGGTEAF
TRBV6-5,TRBJ2-7,ASSPPGSYEQY
TRBV9,TRBJ2-2,ASSSGGLAGGPAGELF
TRBV15,TRBJ2-6,ATSRVQQGISGANVLT
TRBV5-1,TRBJ1-2,ASSVTDYGYT
TRBV7-2,TRBJ2-1,ASSLGLAGEGEQF
TRBV21-1,TRBJ1-6,ASSIPRRDRVHSPLH
TRBV7-9,TRBJ1-1,ASSLAEGKAF
TRBV28,TRBJ2-7,ASSLSQGPEQY
TRBV7-2,TRBJ2-3,ASSQQGTVADTQY
TRBV6-6,TRBJ1-5,ASSYSSDQPQH
TRBV4-3,TRBJ2-2,ASSQRGRGGTGELF
TRBV5-1,TRBJ2-1,ASSGTGLNEQF
TRBV6-5,TRBJ2-7,ASNTYDRGSNEQY
TRBV5-1,TRBJ1-3,ASRLSGGSGNTIY
TRBV7-2,TRBJ2-4,ASSPQSGNIQY
TRBV29-1,TRBJ2-5,SVQAVGGQETQY
TRBV6-1,TRBJ1-4,ASSESWTNEKLF
TRBV4-3,TRBJ2-6,ASSQDGQSGANVLT
TRBV7-9,TRBJ1-4,SSSLIPPGDEKLF
TRBV19,TRBJ1-2,ASSTPGQGSGYT
TRBV27,TRBJ2-7,ASSLRRLSEEQY
TRBV19,TRBJ1-5,ASSVGTGPHQPQH
TRBV5-1,TRBJ1-1,ASSLDQTGLGNTEAF
TRBV11-2,TRBJ2-1,ASSPPRLAGGFEQF